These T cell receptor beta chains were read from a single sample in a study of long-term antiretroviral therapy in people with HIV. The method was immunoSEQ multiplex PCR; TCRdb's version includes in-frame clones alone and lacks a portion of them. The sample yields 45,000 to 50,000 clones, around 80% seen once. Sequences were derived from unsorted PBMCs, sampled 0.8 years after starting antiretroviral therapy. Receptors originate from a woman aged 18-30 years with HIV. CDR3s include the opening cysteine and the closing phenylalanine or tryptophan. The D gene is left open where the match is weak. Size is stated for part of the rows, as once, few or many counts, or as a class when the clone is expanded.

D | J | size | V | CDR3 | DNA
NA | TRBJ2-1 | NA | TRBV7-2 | CASSLGSPTYNEQFF | TGTGCCAGCAGCTTAGGCTCACCCACCTACAATGAGCAGTTCTTC
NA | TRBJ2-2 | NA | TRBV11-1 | CASSLITGELFF | TGTGCCAGCAGCCTTATCACCGGGGAGCTGTTTTTT
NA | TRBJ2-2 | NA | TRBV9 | CASSARGDPGELFF | TGTGCCAGCAGCGCCCGCGGCGACCCCGGGGAGCTGTTTTTT
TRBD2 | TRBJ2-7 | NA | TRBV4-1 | CASSQGFGTSGTYEQYF | TGCGCCAGCAGCCAAGGTTTTGGTACTAGCGGCACCTACGAGCAGTACTTC
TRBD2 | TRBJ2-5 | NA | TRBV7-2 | CASSTRGLAGEGETQYF | TGTGCCAGCAGCACGCGGGGACTAGCGGGAGAAGGAGAGACCCAGTACTTC
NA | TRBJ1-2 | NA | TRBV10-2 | CASSESGSGGYGYTF | TGCGCCAGCAGTGAGTCGGGGTCCGGGGGTTATGGCTACACCTTC
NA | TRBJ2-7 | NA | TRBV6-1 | CASSEGGWEYEQYF | TGTGCCAGCAGTGAAGGCGGCTGGGAGTACGAGCAGTACTTC
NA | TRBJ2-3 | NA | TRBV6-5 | CASSRAGDTQYF | TGTGCCAGCAGTCGAGCAGGAGATACGCAGTATTTT
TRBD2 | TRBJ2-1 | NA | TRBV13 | CASSGTSAYNEQFF | TGTGCCAGCAGCGGGACTAGCGCGTACAATGAGCAGTTCTTC
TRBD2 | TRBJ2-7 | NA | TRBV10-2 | CASRGTSGSVYEQYF | TGCGCCAGCAGGGGGACTAGCGGGAGTGTCTACGAGCAGTACTTC
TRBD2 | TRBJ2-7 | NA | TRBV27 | CASSLSPLAAGRNEQYF | TGTGCCAGCAGTTTATCGCCCCTCGCAGCGGGAAGGAATGAGCAGTACTTC
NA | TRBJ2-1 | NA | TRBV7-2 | CASSHRLVGAPHEQFF | TGTGCCAGCAGCCATCGACTGGTTGGGGCACCCCATGAGCAGTTCTTC
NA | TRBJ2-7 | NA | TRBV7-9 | CASSPNYEQYF | TGTGCCAGCAGCCCGAACTACGAGCAGTACTTC
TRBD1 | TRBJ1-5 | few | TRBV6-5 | CGQGNQPQHF | TGTGGACAGGGAAATCAGCCCCAGCATTTT
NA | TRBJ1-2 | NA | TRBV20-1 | CSARGGSGYTF | TGCAGTGCTAGAGGAGGATCTGGCTACACCTTC
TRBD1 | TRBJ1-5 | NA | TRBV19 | CASSIVGTGVQPQHF | TGTGCCAGTAGTATAGTCGGGACAGGGGTTCAGCCCCAGCATTTT
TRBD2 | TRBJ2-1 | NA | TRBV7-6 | CASSLHGRGGRESDEQFF | TGTGCCAGCAGCTTGCATGGACGGGGTGGGCGGGAGTCGGATGAGCAGTTCTTC
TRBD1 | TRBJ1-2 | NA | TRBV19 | CASRTLDRGNGYTF | TGTGCCAGTAGGACCTTAGACAGGGGAAATGGCTACACCTTC
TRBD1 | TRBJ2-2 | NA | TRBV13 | CASSSPDRVAGELFF | TGTGCCAGCAGCTCCCCCGACAGGGTGGCCGGGGAGCTGTTTTTT
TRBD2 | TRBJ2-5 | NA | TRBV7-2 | CASSQRGGGEAGGETQYF | TGTGCCAGCAGCCAAAGAGGCGGGGGAGAAGCGGGAGGAGAGACCCAGTACTTC
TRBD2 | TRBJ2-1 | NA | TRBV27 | CALGAGGNEQFF | TGTGCCCTAGGGGCCGGGGGGAATGAGCAGTTCTTC
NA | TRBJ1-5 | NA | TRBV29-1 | CSVGDSNQPQHF | TGCAGCGTCGGGGATAGCAATCAGCCCCAGCATTTT
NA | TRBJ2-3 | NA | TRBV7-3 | CASSSTPRQDNSDTQYF | TGTGCCAGCAGCTCTACCCCGAGACAGGATAACTCAGATACGCAGTATTTT
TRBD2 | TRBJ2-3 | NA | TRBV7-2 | CASSLGAGPRGDTQYF | TGTGCCAGCAGCTTAGGAGCGGGGCCGCGGGGGGATACGCAGTATTTT
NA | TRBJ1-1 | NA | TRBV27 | CASSLRAGGNTEAFF | TGTGCCAGCAGTTTAAGGGCTGGGGGGAACACTGAAGCTTTCTTT
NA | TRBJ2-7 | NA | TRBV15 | CATSSQDRTGSYEQYF | TGTGCCACCAGCAGCCAGGACCGAACGGGCTCCTACGAGCAGTACTTC
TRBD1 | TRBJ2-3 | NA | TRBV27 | CASSQWTGGTDTQYF | TGTGCCAGCAGTCAGTGGACAGGGGGCACAGATACGCAGTATTTT
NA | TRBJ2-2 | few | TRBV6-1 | CASSGRGALDTGELFF | TGTGCCAGCAGTGGTAGGGGGGCGCTGGACACCGGGGAGCTGTTTTTT
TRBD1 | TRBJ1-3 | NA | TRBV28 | CASSSTGVAGNTIYF | TGTGCCAGCAGTTCAACAGGGGTAGCTGGAAACACCATATATTTT
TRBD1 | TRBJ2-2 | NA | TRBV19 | CASSMDRGLWAGELFF | TGTGCCAGTAGTATGGACAGGGGGCTATGGGCCGGGGAGCTGTTTTTT
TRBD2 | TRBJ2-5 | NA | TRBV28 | CASSRYTGTSGRGDQETQYF | TGTGCCAGCAGTCGATACACCGGGACTAGCGGGAGAGGGGATCAAGAGACCCAGTACTTC
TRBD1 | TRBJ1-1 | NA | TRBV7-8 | CASSFGTGGIGEAFF | TGTGCCAGCAGCTTTGGGACAGGGGGAATAGGTGAAGCTTTCTTT
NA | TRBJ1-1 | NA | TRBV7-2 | CASTEGPGNTEAFF | TGTGCCAGCACCGAAGGGCCAGGGAACACTGAAGCTTTCTTT
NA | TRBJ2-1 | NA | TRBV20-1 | CSTYGNEQFF | TGCAGTACGTACGGGAATGAGCAGTTCTTC
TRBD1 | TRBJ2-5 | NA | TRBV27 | CASSSLGTGQETQYF | TGTGCCAGCAGTTCCCTCGGGACAGGTCAAGAGACCCAGTACTTC
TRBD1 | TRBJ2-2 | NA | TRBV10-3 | CAISRDRGRSGELFF | TGTGCCATCAGTAGGGACAGGGGAAGGTCCGGGGAGCTGTTTTTT
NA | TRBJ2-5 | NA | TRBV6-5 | CASSYGGGLETQYF | TGTGCCAGCAGTTACGGGGGGGGCCTAGAGACCCAGTACTTC